The sequence of this TCR beta chain was determined in a study of T cells after yellow fever vaccination. Overall study results and limits: Post-booster repertoires again held most primary-vaccination clones (roughly 95% CD4, 88% CD8). It was a small share of clonotypes that appeared in both CD4 and CD8 compartments.

This clonotype was seen ten or more times. Its specificity is unknown. Germline CDR1 and CDR2: LGHNA and YSLEER. The CDR3 has 15 residues. V lost 3 bases and J 5 bases, leaving 16 bases between the germline ends. Generation of TCR cDNA used 5'RACE template switching (which added a universal primer site and UMIs). Each CDR3 protein gets one entry after TCRdb re-called the 5' RACE reads with MiXCR. The table includes about 320,000 distinct CDR3 sequences, around 4.4% detected once. The material was PBMCs, obtained 15 days after the yellow fever booster vaccination. The chain employs TRBV4-3 and TRBJ1-2, with unresolved D. This receptor was identified in a man younger than 35 who received the YFV17D yellow fever vaccine. CDR3 DNA: TGCGCCAGCAGCCATCGCTTCACCCTACGGTATGGCTACACCTTC. As protein: CASSHRFTLRYGYTF.